This entry describes one TCR beta chain. The sample belongs to a study of T cell responses to AZD1222 COVID-19 vaccine. TCRdb keeps only in-frame clones here, not all; method: immunoSEQ multiplex PCR. The data hold 79,000 or so clones, with roughly 89% observed a single time. The germline V and J ends were trimmed by 5 bases and 1 base, with 18 bases remaining between them. The germline CDR1 and CDR2 sequences are MNHNY and SVGAGI (reference sequence). The CDR3 has 17 residues. The specimen was peripheral blood, collected 28 days after the second AZD1222 dose. This rearrangement joins TRBV6-6 to TRBJ1-3; D possibly corresponds to TRBD1 (5 bases). This clonotype originated in an adult who received the AZD1222 COVID-19 vaccine. DNA for the CDR3: TGTGCCAGCAGTCCTGCTCCAGCGGGGGTGTCTGGAAACACCATATATTTT. It is translated as CASSPAPAGVSGNTIYF.